A selection of T cell receptor beta chains follows, all from one sample in a study of molecular identifiers for immune sequencing clone quantification. TCRdb redid the calling of the PCR reads with MiXCR, one entry per CDR3 protein. In the table there are about 630,000 distinct CDR3 sequences, 25% of which are singletons. Sequencing used naive CD8+ T cells from blood, with Jurkat cell RNA spiked in. The origin of the receptors is a human donor in good health. Some libraries in this study had Jurkat cell RNA spiked in. Both conserved end residues are part of each CDR3. A D gene is named only where the DNA matches it firmly. Size tells how often a clone was seen (once, few, many) or the class of an expanded clone, and some rows leave it out.

j_gene,abundance,d_gene,v_gene,CDR3nt,CDR3aa
TRBJ2-3,few,TRBD2,TRBV7-6,TGTGCCAGCAGCTTAGCGGAGCGGGAGGTTACAGATACGCAGTATTTT,CASSLAEREVTDTQYF
TRBJ2-1,few,TRBD1,TRBV4-1,TGCGCCAGCAGCCAAGACCCCGGGACAGGGATATACAATGAGCAGTTCTTC,CASSQDPGTGIYNEQFF
TRBJ2-2,-,TRBD2,TRBV9,TGTGCCAGCAGCGTAGAAGGTAGCGGGAGCGGGACCGGGGAGCTGTTTTTT,CASSVEGSGSGTGELFF
TRBJ2-1,-,TRBD1,TRBV5-4,TGTGCCAGCAGCTGGGTACCGGGACAGGTTGACGCGCCGTACTTC,CASSWVPGQVDAPYF
TRBJ1-2,few,-,TRBV9,TGTGCCAGCAGCGTGGACGGTCTGGGGGGCGCTAACTATGGCTACACCTTC,CASSVDGLGGANYGYTF
TRBJ2-7,-,TRBD2,TRBV20-1,TGCAGTGCTAGAGATTGGGGACTAGCGGAATCCTACGAGCGGTACTTC,CSARDWGLAESYERYF
TRBJ2-5,few,-,TRBV3-1,TGTGCCAGCAGCCAAGGACGGAGGTCCCCCCAAGAGACCCAGTACTTC,CASSQGRRSPQETQYF
TRBJ2-7,-,TRBD2,TRBV4-3,TGCGCCAGCTCTACTGGGGGGGAACTGCCCTACGAGCAGTACTTC,CASSTGGELPYEQYF
TRBJ2-1,-,-,TRBV10-3,TGTGCCATCAGTGAGTCCTCAGGTTCCTCCTACAATGAGCAGTTCTTC,CAISESSGSSYNEQFF
TRBJ2-2,few,-,TRBV27,TGTGCCAGCAGTTTGTCGGGGAACACCAGGGAGCTGTTTTTT,CASSLSGNTRELFF
TRBJ2-7,-,-,TRBV14,TGTGCCAGCAGCCAAGATCCGGATTCCTACGAGCAGTACTTC,CASSQDPDSYEQYF
TRBJ2-5,-,TRBD2,TRBV7-8,TGTGCCAGCAGCTTCATTAGCGGGGGGGCCGGGGAGACCCAGTACTTC,CASSFISGGAGETQYF
TRBJ2-5,many,-,TRBV4-3,TGCGCCAGCAGCCAAGACAGGGGCCTAGAGACCCAGTACTTC,CASSQDRGLETQYF
TRBJ2-7,-,TRBD2,TRBV6-2/TRBV6-3,TGTGCCAGCAGTTACGGGCGGGGGGCCATCCGATCCCCCTACGAGCAGTACTTC,CASSYGRGAIRSPYEQYF
TRBJ2-5,-,-,TRBV5-1,TGCGCCAGCCGCCCTTACAGGGCAGAGGCCCCGTACTTC,CASRPYRAEAPYF
TRBJ1-1,-,-,TRBV19,TGTGCCAGCCGGTTGGCTAGACGGAACACTGAAGCTTTCTTT,CASRLARRNTEAFF